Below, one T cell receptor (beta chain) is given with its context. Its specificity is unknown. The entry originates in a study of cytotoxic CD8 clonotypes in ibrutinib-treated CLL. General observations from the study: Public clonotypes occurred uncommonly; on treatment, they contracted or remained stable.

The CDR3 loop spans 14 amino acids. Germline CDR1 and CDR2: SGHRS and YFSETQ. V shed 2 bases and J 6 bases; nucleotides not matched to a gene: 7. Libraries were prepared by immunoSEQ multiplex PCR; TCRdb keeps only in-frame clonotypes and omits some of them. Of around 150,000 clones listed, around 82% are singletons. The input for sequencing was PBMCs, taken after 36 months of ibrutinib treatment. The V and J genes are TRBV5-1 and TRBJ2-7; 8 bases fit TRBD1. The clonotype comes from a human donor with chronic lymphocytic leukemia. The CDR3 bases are TGCGCCAGCAGCTTTACAGGGGGTGACTTCGAGCAGTACTTC. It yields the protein CASSFTGGDFEQYF.